The 32 T cell receptor beta chains below come from one sample, sequenced in a study of T cell responses to AZD1222 COVID-19 vaccine. Profiling relied on immunoSEQ multiplex PCR, and the TCRdb table lists in-frame clones only, not all of them. The sample has under 85,000 clones, approximately 86% seen once. The input for sequencing was peripheral blood, taken on day 0 of AZD1222 vaccination. These receptors originate from an adult in good health.

The chain joins TRBV3-1 (or the pseudogene TRBV3-2) to TRBJ1-5; D unclear. V was shortened by 1 base and J by 7 bases, with 14 bases between the two germline ends. The CDR3 spans 15 residues. CDR1 is LGHDT, CDR2 YNNKEL, per germline (reference sequence). The CDR3 is CASSQGSGQGQPQHF. The DNA of the CDR3 is TGTGCCAGCAGCCAAGGTTCCGGGCAAGGCCAGCCCCAGCATTTT.

J is TRBJ1-3 and V is TRBV4-1; the D is unclear. V lost 0 bases and J lost 2, with 11 bases in between. The CDR3 consists of 16 residues. Germline assignment: CDR1 MGHRA and CDR2 YSYEKL. Here the CDR3 reads CASSQDRPGAGNTIYF. The CDR3 region has the DNA TGCGCCAGCAGCCAAGATCGACCCGGGGCTGGAAACACCATATATTTT.

This clone showed up just once. The chain combines TRBV4-3 with TRBJ1-2; D is uncertain. This CDR3 is 15 amino acids long. V lost 0 bases and J 8 bases, leaving 16 bases between the germline ends. Looked up from germline, CDR1 is LGHNA and CDR2 is YSLEER. The CDR3 DNA is TGCGCCAGCAGCCAAGAAGAACCAGGCGGGTACGGCTACACCTTC. Residues: CASSQEEPGGYGYTF.

The J gene is TRBJ1-6, the V gene TRBV5-1, with 8 bases matching TRBD1. This CDR3 has 17 amino acids. V was clipped by 5 bases and J by 0 bases; unmatched bases: 7. CDR1 is SGHRS, CDR2 YFSETQ, per germline. The DNA of the CDR3 is TGCGCCAGCAGGTCGACAGGGGCAAGCTCCTATAATTCACCCCTCCACTTT. Amino acids: CASRSTGASSYNSPLHF.

V usage is TRBV7-2 and J usage is TRBJ2-6; D uncertain. This CDR3 is built from 19 residues. Per germline, CDR1 SGHTA and CDR2 FQGNSA. The V and J ends lost 3 bases and 0 bases respectively, with 18 bases between them. The CDR3 region is CASSFSRPSYRSGANVLTF. The DNA of the CDR3 is TGTGCCAGCAGCTTTAGCAGGCCTTCGTATCGCTCTGGGGCCAACGTCCTGACTTTC.

This sequence joins TRBV25-1 and TRBJ2-3; TRBD2 matches 9 bases. V was pared by 2 bases and J by 3 bases, with 6 bases of the junction left unmatched. This CDR3 is 16 amino acids long. Germline V gene lookup returns CDR1 MGHDK and CDR2 SYGVNS. As DNA, the CDR3 is TGTGCCAGCAGTGAAAACCCAGCGGGAGGTACAGATACGCAGTATTTT. Its protein product is CASSENPAGGTDTQYF.

The genes are TRBV15 and TRBJ2-7, with TRBD1 as a possible D gene (5 bases). This CDR3 is 13 amino acids long. The V end lost 9 bases, the J end lost 1 base, and 13 bases lay between the germline ends. Germline-derived CDR1 and CDR2 are LNHNV and YYDKDF (reference sequence). CDR3 protein: CATSTAFSYEQYF. CDR3 in DNA: TGTGCCACGTCGACAGCCTTTTCCTACGAGCAGTACTTC.

This sequence joins TRBV29-1 and TRBJ2-3, with TRBD2 matching over 10 bases. V shed 6 bases, J shed 8 bases, and the junction held 5 bases outside the gene matches. CDR1 and CDR2 from the germline V gene are SQVTM and ANQGSEA. CDR3 length: 12 residues. The CDR3 is CSVASGSFTQYF. CDR3 DNA: TGCAGCGTGGCTAGCGGGAGTTTTACGCAGTATTTT.

The chain has TRBV30 and TRBJ1-5, with D maybe TRBD1 (6 bases). Per germline, CDR1 GTSNPN and CDR2 SVGIG (reference sequence). Trimming took off 2 bases at V and 7 bases at J, with 12 bases between the two ends. This CDR3 has 13 residues. CDR3 coding DNA: TGTGCCTGGAGTCTGCAGGGGACCCAGCCCCAGCATTTT. The encoded protein is CAWSLQGTQPQHF.

J is TRBJ2-6 and V is TRBV7-9; no clear D gene. This CDR3 has 16 residues. Deletions cut 5 bases from V and 0 bases from J, with 11 bases between. CDR1 and CDR2 from the germline V gene are SEHNR and FQNEAQ (reference sequence). The CDR3, as DNA: TGTGCCAGCAGCACCCCCTCGGGCTCTGGGGCCAACGTCCTGACTTTC. Amino acid sequence: CASSTPSGSGANVLTF.

The gene calls are TRBV7-2 and TRBJ2-2, with 7 nucleotides matching TRBD2. The CDR3 covers 17 residues. Trimming removed 1 base from V and 0 bases from J; junction bases left unmatched: 5. Germline V gene data show CDR1 as SGHTA and CDR2 as FQGNSA. The CDR3 DNA is TGTGCCAGCAGCTTAGTTCCCAGCGGGACGAACACCGGGGAGCTGTTTTTT. It encodes CASSLVPSGTNTGELFF.

This chain links TRBV7-2 with TRBJ1-1; D uncertain. Germline-derived CDR1 and CDR2 are SGHTA and FQGNSA. Between the trimmed V and J ends, which lost 8 bases and 1 base, there was a span of 17 bases. CDR3 length: 15 residues. The CDR3 DNA follows: TGTGCCAGCCGCCTTAAAAGGTCCGCGAACACTGAAGCTTTCTTT. Its translation is CASRLKRSANTEAFF.

This clone was picked up one time. CDR3 coding DNA: TGTGCCAGCAGCTTGTACAAGGCGGGAACCATTCAGTACTTC. Translated: CASSLYKAGTIQYF. The chain links TRBV7-2 to TRBJ2-4; D may be TRBD2 (6 bases). V was trimmed by 3 bases and J by 9 bases, leaving 15 bases between them. The germline gives CDR1 SGHTA, CDR2 FQGNSA. The CDR3 totals 14 residues. The complete variable domain, with remaining parts taken from reference TRBV7-2 and TRBJ2-4, reads GAGVSQSPSNKVTEKGKDVELRCDPISGHTALYWYRQSLGQGLEFLIYFQGNSAPDKSGLPSDRFSAERTGGSVSTLTIQRTQQEDSAVYLCASSLYKAGTIQYFGAGTRLSVL.

The chain couples TRBV15 to TRBJ2-4; D unresolved. This CDR3 is 16 amino acids long. Trimming removed 1 base from V and 2 bases from J, with 12 bases in between. Germline V CDR1 and CDR2: LNHNV, YYDKDF (reference sequence). The CDR3 coding sequence is TGTGCCACCAGCAGAGGGGGAATGGAATCCAAAAACATTCAGTACTTC. Its translation is CATSRGGMESKNIQYF.

The CDR3 reads CASSLGWTGDSPLHF. DNA for the CDR3: TGTGCCAGCAGCTTGGGGTGGACAGGGGATTCACCCCTCCACTTT. The chain is built from TRBV5-4 and TRBJ1-6; 9 nucleotides line up with TRBD1. The length of the CDR3 is 15 residues. V lost 0 bases, J lost 8 bases, and 3 bases stayed unmatched. CDR1 and CDR2 (germline): SGHNT, YYREEE (reference sequence).

The genes are TRBV6-4 and TRBJ2-2; D call uncertain. From germline, CDR1 is MRHNA and CDR2 SNTAGT. The CDR3 is made up of 14 amino acids. With 6 bases removed from V and 1 base from J, the gap between germline ends came to 9 bases. CDR3 loop: CASRQNLNTGELFF. The CDR3 coding sequence is TGTGCCAGCAGACAGAACTTGAACACCGGGGAGCTGTTTTTT.

The chain recombines TRBV5-1 with TRBJ1-4; 7 nucleotides align to TRBD1. Germline V gives CDR1 SGHRS, CDR2 YFSETQ. This CDR3 is built from 17 residues. After removal of 4 bases from V and 0 bases from J, the junction contained 9 bases not matched to a gene. The CDR3 DNA sequence: TGCGCCAGCAGCAACTACAGGGGCTATGCAACTAATGAAAAACTGTTTTTT. It translates to CASSNYRGYATNEKLFF.

This sequence joins TRBV7-8 and TRBJ2-3; D remains ambiguous. This CDR3 contains 16 residues. Germline V gene sequence: CDR1 SGHVS, CDR2 FQNEAQ. V was clipped by 3 bases and J by 4 bases, with 17 bases between them. CDR3 nucleotides: TGTGCCAGCAGCTTCAGCCTTAGAGACTGGTCAGATACGCAGTATTTT. It translates to CASSFSLRDWSDTQYF.

The rearrangement uses TRBV28 and TRBJ1-1; 8 bases agree with TRBD1. The J segment lost 4 bases and the V segment lost 4 bases, leaving 8 bases of the junction unmatched. This CDR3 is 15 amino acids long. Germline loops: CDR1 MDHEN, CDR2 SYDVKM. In nucleotides, the CDR3 is TGTGCCAGCAGTTCCATCAGGGGGCGACTCACTGAAGCTTTCTTT. It encodes CASSSIRGRLTEAFF. The full variable domain, rest sourced from reference TRBV28 and TRBJ1-1, is DVKVTQSSRYLVKRTGEKVFLECVQDMDHENMFWYRQDPGLGLRLIYFSYDVKMKEKGDIPEGYSVSREKKERFSLILESASTNQTSMYLCASSSIRGRLTEAFFGQGTRLTVV.

The chain is built from TRBV5-1 and TRBJ2-5, with 11 bases identical to TRBD2. The CDR3 totals 15 residues. After removal of 4 bases from V and 6 bases from J, the junction contained 8 bases not matched to a gene. CDR1 and CDR2 from the germline V gene are SGHRS and YFSETQ. Here the CDR3 reads CASSVPGLADKTQYF. CDR3 in DNA: TGCGCCAGCAGCGTCCCGGGACTAGCGGACAAGACCCAGTACTTC.

The rearrangement uses TRBV10-3 and TRBJ2-7, with D uncertain. This CDR3 is 11 amino acids long. Trimming removed 9 bases at V and 6 bases at J, with 12 bases between. The germline CDR1 and CDR2 sequences are ENHRY and SYGVKD. The CDR3 sequence: CAISSEGEQYF. CDR3 bases: TGTGCCATTAGTTCCGAAGGCGAGCAGTACTTC.

This rearrangement joins TRBV13 to TRBJ1-2; 11 bases agree with TRBD1. CDR1 is PRHDT and CDR2 is FYEKMQ in the germline V gene (reference sequence). The CDR3 extends over 16 amino acids. The ends lost 5 bases at V and 3 bases at J; junction bases unmatched: 8. CDR3 sequence: CASSTDRGRRDYGYTF. CDR3 DNA: TGTGCCAGCAGCACGGACAGGGGGCGGAGGGACTATGGCTACACCTTC.

The chain links TRBV7-9 to TRBJ1-2; TRBD1 matches 7 bases. From germline, CDR1 is SEHNR and CDR2 FQNEAQ (reference sequence). This CDR3 has 13 amino acids. Germline trimming cut 5 bases from V and 3 bases from J; bases unmatched to any gene: 3. CDR3 DNA: TGTGCCAGCAGCCGAGGGGGCTACTATGGCTACACCTTC. Protein product: CASSRGGYYGYTF.

The table lists this clone with a count of one. The V and J genes are TRBV28 and TRBJ2-3, with TRBD1 identical over 8 bases. V shed 6 bases and J 1 base; nucleotides not matched to a gene: 6. The CDR3 extends over 15 amino acids. The germline gives CDR1 MDHEN, CDR2 SYDVKM. This chain's CDR3 is CASSVPGQGTDTQYF. CDR3 DNA sequence: TGTGCCAGCAGCGTTCCGGGACAGGGCACAGATACGCAGTATTTT.

This chain connects TRBV9 to TRBJ1-5, with D possibly TRBD1 on 5 matching bases. Trimming removed 0 bases from V and 1 base from J, with 8 bases in between. The CDR3 runs to 15 residues. Germline CDR1 is SGDLS and CDR2 is YYNGEE. The CDR3 is CASSVGQGSNQPQHF. In DNA, the CDR3 is TGTGCCAGCAGCGTAGGGCAGGGAAGCAATCAGCCCCAGCATTTT.

This clone is a singleton in its sample. This chain links TRBV2 with TRBJ2-3; no clear D gene. The CDR3 is 15 amino acids. Germline V gives CDR1 SNHLY, CDR2 FYNNEI. The V end lost 4 bases, the J end lost 5 bases, and 16 bases lay between the germline ends. In DNA form, the CDR3 reads TGTGCCAGCAGTGGCCTTAACGGTGCGGTAGATACGCAGTATTTT. Its translation: CASSGLNGAVDTQYF.

The chain links TRBV7-9 to TRBJ1-2; D is ambiguous. The CDR3 is 16 amino acids. Germline values: CDR1 SEHNR, CDR2 FQNEAQ (reference sequence). Trimming cost V 1 base and J 0 bases, with 12 bases left between them. The CDR3: CASSLVLGSANYGYTF. CDR3 DNA sequence: TGTGCCAGCAGCTTAGTCTTAGGCAGCGCTAACTATGGCTACACCTTC.

The chain joins TRBV7-9 to TRBJ2-1, with 7 bases that match TRBD2. The CDR3 extends over 18 amino acids. CDR1 is SEHNR and CDR2 is FQNEAQ in the germline V gene (reference sequence). The junction had 19 bases not matched to a gene; V was cut back by 3 bases and J by 8 bases. CDR3 residues: CASSFKTPGLRERDEQFF. CDR3 DNA sequence: TGTGCCAGCAGCTTTAAAACTCCGGGACTAAGGGAGCGGGATGAGCAGTTCTTC.

CDR3 residues: CASSLLAAGTDTQYF. CDR3 bases: TGTGCCAGCAGCTTACTAGCGGCGGGGACAGATACGCAGTATTTT. The V gene is TRBV7-9, the J gene TRBJ2-3; 7 nucleotides agree with TRBD2. The germline gives CDR1 SEHNR, CDR2 FQNEAQ (reference sequence). CDR3 length: 15 residues. V was clipped by 2 bases and J by 3 bases; unmatched bases: 5.

This chain connects TRBV5-1 to TRBJ1-3, with D possibly matching TRBD1 (6 bases). V gave up 8 bases and J gave up 3 bases, with 12 bases separating them. Germline CDR1 reads SGHRS; CDR2 reads YFSETQ. The CDR3 length is 13 residues. As DNA, the CDR3 is TGCGCCAGGGCGGGGGGCCTTGGAAACACCATATATTTT. Amino acids: CARAGGLGNTIYF.

J is TRBJ2-2 and V is TRBV19, with 7 bases fitting TRBD2. The CDR3 is 14 amino acids. Germline V gene lookup returns CDR1 LNHDA and CDR2 SQIVND (reference sequence). After removal of 10 bases from V and 4 bases from J, the junction contained 9 bases not matched to a gene. The CDR3 DNA reads TGTGCCACTAAGCGGGACGGGGGCACCGGGGAGCTGTTTTTT. Translating it yields CATKRDGGTGELFF.

Only one count was recorded for this clone. V gene TRBV4-2 combines with J gene TRBJ1-3, with D possibly matching TRBD1 (5 bases). The CDR3 is 14 amino acids. CDR1 LGHNA and CDR2 YNFKEQ come from the germline V gene. V lost 7 bases, J lost 4 bases, and 14 bases lay in between. CDR3 residues: CASTGDLGGNTIYF. In DNA form, the CDR3 reads TGTGCCAGCACCGGGGACCTGGGAGGAAACACCATATATTTT.